The 31 T cell receptor beta chains in this list originate from one sample, sequenced in a study of blood T cell repertoires in COVID-19. Sequencing was performed with immunoSEQ multiplex PCR; in TCRdb, only in-frame clones are kept and a portion is missing. The sample yields about 200,000 clones, about 81% seen once. The sequenced sample consisted of peripheral blood. The receptors were gathered from a woman aged 70-85 years with COVID-19, enrolled during active disease.

The chain links TRBV3-1 (or the pseudogene TRBV3-2) to TRBJ1-3; TRBD1 matches at 9 bases. V trimming: 4 bases; J trimming: 6 bases; junction bases outside the gene matches: 4. Germline CDR1 is LGHDT and CDR2 is YNNKEL (reference sequence). This CDR3 comprises 14 residues. CDR3 DNA: TGTGCCAGCAGCCCCCGGACAGGGGTAAACACCATATATTTT. Its protein is CASSPRTGVNTIYF.

V usage is TRBV30 and J usage is TRBJ2-1, with D possibly being TRBD2 (7 bases). V shed 0 bases and J shed 9 bases, with 21 bases lying between them. Germline CDR1 GTSNPN, CDR2 SVGIG (reference sequence). The CDR3 spans 16 residues. Here the CDR3 DNA reads TGTGCCTGGAGTGTACGACGGCTAGGGGGAGGGGGTGAGCAGTTCTTC. Protein sequence: CAWSVRRLGGGGEQFF.

The chain uses TRBV6-5 and TRBJ2-1, with D possibly matching TRBD2 (5 bases). Trimming removed 6 bases at V and 4 bases at J, with 16 bases between. This CDR3 is 15 amino acids long. Germline values: CDR1 MNHEY, CDR2 SVGAGI. As DNA, the CDR3 is TGTGCCAGCAGCCCAGCACTAGTTGGGTACAATGAGCAGTTCTTC. Translating gives CASSPALVGYNEQFF.

The chain is built from TRBV20-1 and TRBJ1-1; D perhaps matches TRBD1 (5 bases). CDR3 size: 10 residues. The V gene's germline CDR1 is DFQATT and CDR2 SNEGSKA (reference sequence). The CDR3 protein is CSPGGTEAFF. DNA for the CDR3: TGCAGCCCGGGGGGCACTGAAGCTTTCTTT.

Comments on this clone: The sample has other DNA sequences that encode this CDR3 too. CDR3 region: CASTLSGANVLTF. CDR3 nucleotides: TGTGCCAGCACCCTCTCTGGGGCCAACGTCCTGACTTTC. This rearrangement joins TRBV2 to TRBJ2-6; D gene uncertain. CDR1 and CDR2 (germline): SNHLY, FYNNEI. V was clipped by 7 bases and J by 0 bases, with 4 bases between them. The CDR3 has 13 residues.

This clone turned up a few times. The gene calls are TRBV3-1 (or the pseudogene TRBV3-2) and TRBJ1-4, with no clear D. The CDR3 is 14 amino acids. V was trimmed by 2 bases and J by 4 bases, leaving 8 bases between them. In germline, CDR1 is LGHDT, CDR2 YNNKEL (reference sequence). The DNA for the CDR3 is TGTGCCAGCAGCCAACTTACGGGTAATGAAAAACTGTTTTTT. Protein sequence: CASSQLTGNEKLFF.

This clone has a handful of counts. The rearrangement uses TRBV5-4 and TRBJ1-2; the match to TRBD1 covers 7 bases. V shed 4 bases, J shed 8 bases, and the junction held 8 bases outside the gene matches. CDR3 size: 13 residues. The germline gives CDR1 SGHNT, CDR2 YYREEE (reference sequence). The CDR3 region has the DNA TGTGCCAGCAGCGCCATAGGGGGCCGGGGCTACACCTTC. Its protein is CASSAIGGRGYTF.

This clone was counted only a few times. This chain connects TRBV7-9 to TRBJ2-1; D might be TRBD2 (6 bases). Germline lookup yields CDR1 SEHNR and CDR2 FQNEAQ (reference sequence). CDR3 length equals 18 residues. V was pared by 4 bases and J by 1 base, with 20 bases between. In DNA form, the CDR3 reads TGTGCCAGCAGCTCGTATCCCTCAGGTAGCGGATCCTACAATGAGCAGTTCTTC. Protein product: CASSSYPSGSGSYNEQFF. Complete variable domain (other parts from reference TRBV7-9 and TRBJ2-1): DTGVSQNPRHKITKRGQNVTFRCDPISEHNRLYWYRQTLGQGPEFLTYFQNEAQLEKSRLLSDRFSAERPKGSFSTLEIQRTEQGDSAMYLCASSSYPSGSGSYNEQFFGPGTRLTVL.

This clone has ten or more counts. This chain links TRBV7-3 with TRBJ2-1; TRBD2 matches 9 bases. Germline V gene lookup returns CDR1 SGHTA and CDR2 FQGTGA. V was pared by 2 bases and J by 10 bases, with 6 bases of the junction left unmatched. The CDR3 extends over 14 amino acids. The CDR3 coding sequence is TGTGCCAGCAGCTTAGGGGCGACTAGCGGAGAGCAGTTCTTC. It codes for CASSLGATSGEQFF.

The rearrangement joins TRBV11-1 to TRBJ1-1; TRBD1 aligns across 8 bases. V dropped 1 base and J dropped 5; count of bases not matched to a gene: 6. The germline V gene has CDR1 SGHAT and CDR2 FQDESV (reference sequence). The CDR3 runs 15 residues. CDR3 bases: TGTGCCAGCAGCTTAGGGCCAGGGGGCTGGACTGAAGCTTTCTTT. Its protein is CASSLGPGGWTEAFF.

The chain employs TRBV28 and TRBJ1-5; D might be TRBD1 (5 bases). The V end was cut by 6 bases, the J end by 5 bases, with 14 bases between. CDR1 is MDHEN and CDR2 is SYDVKM in the germline V gene. The CDR3 totals 14 residues. The CDR3 protein is CASSPGGWDQPQHF. The CDR3 DNA reads as TGTGCCAGCAGCCCCGGGGGGTGGGATCAGCCCCAGCATTTT.

The rearrangement uses TRBV10-3 and TRBJ1-6; D might be TRBD1 (5 bases). The germline V gene encodes CDR1 ENHRY and CDR2 SYGVKD. Trimming took off 0 bases at V and 5 bases at J, with 5 bases between the two ends. The CDR3 runs 14 residues. The CDR3 bases are TGTGCCATCAGTGAGTCGACAGATAATTCACCCCTCCACTTT. Protein product: CAISESTDNSPLHF.

The CDR3 spells CAISESTTGDEQYF. CDR3 nucleotides: TGTGCCATCAGTGAGTCGACGACAGGGGACGAGCAGTACTTC. The chain uses TRBV10-3 and TRBJ2-7; 8 nucleotides agree with TRBD1. Trimming removed 0 bases from V and 5 bases from J; junction bases left unmatched: 3. Germline V gives CDR1 ENHRY, CDR2 SYGVKD. There are 14 residues in the CDR3.

The CDR3 loop reads CASSLWTVANYGYTF. Written as DNA, the CDR3 is TGTGCCAGCAGCTTATGGACAGTAGCTAACTATGGCTACACCTTC. The chain is built from TRBV5-6 and TRBJ1-2; perhaps TRBD1 as D (6 bases). CDR3 length: 15 residues. The ends were cut back, 2 bases at V and 0 bases at J, with 11 bases in the middle. Germline CDR1 is SGHDT and CDR2 is YYEEEE.

The chain combines TRBV6-6 with TRBJ2-5; D is perhaps TRBD1 (5 bases). V dropped 2 bases and J dropped 1 base, with 8 bases sitting between them. From germline, CDR1 is MNHNY and CDR2 SVGAGI (reference sequence). The CDR3 length is 14 residues. The CDR3 nucleotides read TGTGCCAGCAGTTACGGCAGGGCCCAAGAGACCCAGTACTTC. This codes for CASSYGRAQETQYF.

This chain links TRBV18 with TRBJ1-1; 7 bases are shared with TRBD1. The V gene end was trimmed by 5 bases and the J gene end by 6 bases; junction bases not matched to a gene: 9. CDR3 length: 14 residues. Germline assignment: CDR1 KGHSH and CDR2 LQKENI. The CDR3 spells CASSKDRDGSEAFF. The CDR3 DNA reads as TGTGCCAGCTCAAAAGACAGGGATGGATCTGAAGCTTTCTTT.

The V and J genes are TRBV10-1 and TRBJ1-1; possibly TRBD1 for D (6 bases). With 5 bases removed from V and 4 bases from J, the gap between germline ends came to 14 bases. CDR1 is WNHNN, CDR2 SYGVQD, per germline (reference sequence). This CDR3 has 14 amino acids. CDR3 sequence (DNA): TGCGCCAGCAGTTCTACAGGGCGGCTCACTGAAGCTTTCTTT. This sequence encodes CASSSTGRLTEAFF.

J is TRBJ2-1 and V is TRBV30; 13 nucleotides align to TRBD2. The CDR3 runs to 16 residues. Losses at the gene ends were 2 bases for V and 8 bases for J; bases not matched to a gene: 9. CDR1 GTSNPN and CDR2 SVGIG come from the germline V gene (reference sequence). DNA of the CDR3: TGTGCCTGGAGTACAGCACTAGCGGGAGGGCTGGATGAGCAGTTCTTC. Translation: CAWSTALAGGLDEQFF.

The J gene is TRBJ2-2, the V gene TRBV6-2 or TRBV6-3, with D perhaps TRBD2 (7 bases). The CDR3 totals 15 residues. CDR1 is MNHEY and CDR2 is SVGEGT in the germline V gene. V was pared by 6 bases and J by 3 bases, with 14 bases between. Here the CDR3 DNA reads TGTGCCAGCAGCGTCCGGGGGGCGGACACCGGGGAGCTGTTTTTT. Translating gives CASSVRGADTGELFF.

This chain uses TRBV7-9 with TRBJ1-1; the match to TRBD1 covers 7 bases. The CDR3 is 14 amino acids. The V gene's germline CDR1 is SEHNR and CDR2 FQNEAQ (reference sequence). Losses at the gene ends were 3 bases for V and 4 bases for J; bases not matched to a gene: 5. The CDR3 here is CASSFTGEGTEAFF. CDR3 nucleotide sequence: TGTGCCAGCAGCTTTACAGGGGAAGGCACTGAAGCTTTCTTT.

The V gene is TRBV7-2, the J gene TRBJ2-5, with D tentatively TRBD2 (6 bases). Trimming shortened V by 2 bases and J by 2 bases, and 15 bases separated the two germline ends. This CDR3 comprises 16 residues. Germline V gives CDR1 SGHTA, CDR2 FQGNSA. As DNA, the CDR3 is TGTGCCAGCAGCTTAATGAGGGGTAGCGGACAAGAGACCCAGTACTTC. Encoded protein: CASSLMRGSGQETQYF.

This chain connects TRBV10-3 to TRBJ2-3; 12 bases match TRBD2. Germline loops: CDR1 ENHRY, CDR2 SYGVKD. The J segment lost 0 bases and the V segment lost 3 bases, leaving 4 bases of the junction unmatched. This CDR3 has 17 residues. DNA for the CDR3: TGTGCCATCAGTGACGGGACTAGCGGGTTTAGCACAGATACGCAGTATTTT. It is translated as CAISDGTSGFSTDTQYF.

This chain uses TRBV30 with TRBJ2-5; D is undetermined. The length of the CDR3 is 16 residues. The germline V gene has CDR1 GTSNPN and CDR2 SVGIG (reference sequence). Trimming took off 1 base at V and 4 bases at J, with 19 bases between the two ends. The CDR3 sequence is CAWSAVPSGKRETQYF. CDR3 DNA sequence: TGTGCCTGGAGTGCCGTTCCGTCTGGAAAGCGAGAGACCCAGTACTTC. The full variable domain, rest sourced from reference TRBV30 and TRBJ2-5, is SQTIHQWPATLVQPVGSPLSLECTVEGTSNPNLYWYRQAAGRGLQLLFYSVGIGQISSEVPQNLSASRPQDRQFILSSKKLLLSDSGFYLCAWSAVPSGKRETQYFGPGTRLLVL.

V gene TRBV4-1 combines with J gene TRBJ2-3; 8 bases are shared with TRBD2. This CDR3 region has 15 residues. V lost 0 bases to trimming and J lost 6 bases; unmatched junction nucleotides: 5. Germline V gene lookup returns CDR1 MGHRA and CDR2 YSYEKL. The CDR3 bases are TGCGCCAGCAGCCAAGATCGGGAGGGAGCCGATACGCAGTATTTT. Translation gives CASSQDREGADTQYF.

The chain employs TRBV29-1 and TRBJ1-5; D may be TRBD1 (5 bases). The CDR3 contains 15 residues. Per the germline V gene, CDR1 is SQVTM and CDR2 is ANQGSEA. Trimming shortened V by 5 bases and J by 5 bases, and 19 bases separated the two germline ends. The CDR3 reads CSVTIGNSGDQPQHF. The CDR3 region has the DNA TGCAGCGTTACAATAGGCAATTCGGGGGATCAGCCCCAGCATTTT. Full variable domain (rest looked up from reference TRBV29-1 and TRBJ1-5): SAVISQKPSRDICQRGTSLTIQCQVDSQVTMMFWYRQQPGQSLTLIATANQGSEATYESGFVIDKFPISRPNLTFSTLTVSNMSPEDSSIYLCSVTIGNSGDQPQHFGDGTRLSIL.

The J gene is TRBJ2-5, the V gene TRBV7-9; 12 bases fit TRBD2. Germline values: CDR1 SEHNR, CDR2 FQNEAQ (reference sequence). Trimming removed 5 bases from V and 5 bases from J; junction bases left unmatched: 12. This CDR3 comprises 17 residues. Written as DNA, the CDR3 is TGTGCCAGCAGCCCCTTTTCTAGCGGGAGGGCCGGGGAGACCCAGTACTTC. Its translation is CASSPFSSGRAGETQYF. Complete variable domain (other parts from reference TRBV7-9 and TRBJ2-5): DTGVSQNPRHKITKRGQNVTFRCDPISEHNRLYWYRQTLGQGPEFLTYFQNEAQLEKSRLLSDRFSAERPKGSFSTLEIQRTEQGDSAMYLCASSPFSSGRAGETQYFGPGTRLLVL.

The chain joins TRBV30 to TRBJ2-7, with 7 bases that match TRBD1. Trimming at V came to 2 bases and at J to 6 bases, leaving 7 bases not matched to a gene. The germline V gene encodes CDR1 GTSNPN and CDR2 SVGIG (reference sequence). This CDR3 region has 13 residues. CDR3 loop: CAWSSQGSSEQYF. As DNA, the CDR3 is TGTGCCTGGAGTTCACAGGGGAGTTCCGAGCAGTACTTC.

The rearrangement links TRBV7-2 to TRBJ1-6; no reliable D call. Trimming took 2 bases from V and 10 from J, leaving 12 bases between them. Germline CDR1 reads SGHTA; CDR2 reads FQGNSA. The CDR3 length is 14 residues. DNA for the CDR3: TGTGCCAGCAGCTTACGCCCGGGTGACTCACCCCTCCACTTT. It encodes CASSLRPGDSPLHF.

The CDR3 sequence is CASRLSIPVGGYTF. CDR3 DNA: TGTGCCAGCAGATTGTCCATTCCCGTGGGCGGCTACACCTTC. The chain links TRBV28 to TRBJ1-2; no definite D call. CDR1 and CDR2 from the germline V gene are MDHEN and SYDVKM. Trimming took 6 bases from V and 8 from J, leaving 19 bases between them. The CDR3 is 14 amino acids.

The chain couples TRBV6-5 to TRBJ2-7; TRBD2 agrees at 7 bases. Germline values: CDR1 MNHEY, CDR2 SVGAGI. V was pared by 0 bases and J by 3 bases, with 8 bases of the junction left unmatched. This CDR3 contains 16 residues. CDR3 in DNA: TGTGCCAGCAGTTACTCCGCCGTAGGGAGGGGCTACGAGCAGTACTTC. This gives the protein CASSYSAVGRGYEQYF.

Only one count was recorded for this clone. This chain links TRBV30 with TRBJ2-7; 8 nucleotides agree with TRBD1. Per the germline V gene, CDR1 is GTSNPN and CDR2 is SVGIG (reference sequence). Germline trimming cut 8 bases from V and 1 base from J; bases unmatched to any gene: 7. The CDR3 contains 13 residues. CDR3 in DNA: TGTGCCGCCTACAGGGGGGAATCCTACGAGCAGTACTTC. Its translation: CAAYRGESYEQYF. Complete variable domain (other parts from reference TRBV30 and TRBJ2-7): SQTIHQWPATLVQPVGSPLSLECTVEGTSNPNLYWYRQAAGRGLQLLFYSVGIGQISSEVPQNLSASRPQDRQFILSSKKLLLSDSGFYLCAAYRGESYEQYFGPGTRLTVT.